The 21 T cell receptor beta chains reported below all come from one sample, sequenced in a study of shared clonotypes between healthy human individuals. The repertoire was sequenced with immunoSEQ multiplex PCR; TCRdb's copy has only in-frame clones and lacks some. Found here are approximately 1.5 million clones, approximately 98.5% of them singletons; the top ten hold roughly 0.36%. The sample consisted of naive CD4+ T cells sorted from blood. The sample's subset: CD45RA+ positively selected. The receptors here all came from a man aged 30-40 years in good health.

The gene calls are TRBV28 and TRBJ1-3; D remains ambiguous. Germline V lookup: CDR1 MDHEN, CDR2 SYDVKM. V gave up 3 bases and J gave up 4 bases, with 10 bases separating them. CDR3 length equals 14 residues. For the CDR3, the DNA is TGTGCCAGCAGTTTGCGAGTGATCGGAAACACCATATATTTT. Protein: CASSLRVIGNTIYF.

The rearrangement uses TRBV7-8 and TRBJ1-1; D ambiguous. Germline V lookup: CDR1 SGHVS, CDR2 FQNEAQ. V dropped 2 bases and J dropped 3 bases, with 10 bases sitting between them. CDR3 size: 14 residues. The CDR3 coding sequence is TGTGCCAGCAGCTTATCCGTTCCCGACACTGAAGCTTTCTTT. It translates to CASSLSVPDTEAFF.

This rearrangement joins TRBV11-2 to TRBJ2-3; unclear D gene. Per the germline V gene, CDR1 is SGHAT and CDR2 is FQNNGV. The CDR3 has 15 amino acids. Trimming left V 0 bases short and J 2 bases short, with 9 bases between. The CDR3 region is CASSLELLYTDTQYF. The CDR3 DNA sequence: TGTGCCAGCAGCTTAGAATTACTGTACACAGATACGCAGTATTTT. Together with reference TRBV11-2 and TRBJ2-3, the CDR3 gives the full variable domain: EAGVAQSPRYKIIEKRQSVAFWCNPISGHATLYWYQQILGQGPKLLIQFQNNGVVDDSQLPKDRFSAERLKGVDSTLKIQPAKLEDSAVYLCASSLELLYTDTQYFGPGTRLTVL.

The chain recombines TRBV4-1 with TRBJ2-1, with D perhaps given as TRBD1 or TRBD2 (5 bases each). The CDR3 consists of 17 residues. V lost 3 bases and J 2 bases, leaving 17 bases between the germline ends. The germline CDR1 and CDR2 sequences are MGHRA and YSYEKL. CDR3 residues: CASSQPLRGRPYNEQFF. CDR3 DNA sequence: TGCGCCAGCAGCCAGCCCCTCCGGGGACGACCCTACAATGAGCAGTTCTTC.

The sample holds one count of this clone. The V gene is TRBV29-1, the J gene TRBJ2-3; 9 bases fit TRBD2. V was clipped by 6 bases and J by 8 bases; unmatched bases: 12. Germline V CDR1 and CDR2: SQVTM, ANQGSEA. The CDR3 sequence is 14 residues long. CDR3 sequence reads: CSVDLLTSGLTQYF. The CDR3 nucleotides are TGCAGCGTCGATCTTCTTACTAGCGGGCTTACGCAGTATTTT.

The chain has TRBV27 and TRBJ2-1, with D possibly matching TRBD1 (5 bases). The germline CDR1 and CDR2 sequences are MNHEY and SMNVEV (reference sequence). This CDR3 region has 14 residues. The V gene lost 6 bases and the J gene lost 8 bases, with 17 bases spanning the gap. As DNA, the CDR3 is TGTGCCAGCAGCGAGACAGCGCCCATCGATGAGCAGTTCTTC. Protein sequence: CASSETAPIDEQFF.

This clone showed up just once. The rearrangement links TRBV9 to TRBJ2-5; D is ambiguous. The germline CDR1 and CDR2 sequences are SGDLS and YYNGEE. The CDR3 consists of 14 residues. V lost 0 bases and J lost 4, with 10 bases in between. The CDR3 DNA is TGTGCCAGCAGCGTAGCTCCCACACCAGAGACCCAGTACTTC. It codes for CASSVAPTPETQYF. Based on the CDR3 plus reference TRBV9 and TRBJ2-5, the full variable domain is DSGVTQTPKHLITATGQRVTLRCSPRSGDLSVYWYQQSLDQGLQFLIQYYNGEERAKGNILERFSAQQFPDLHSELNLSSLELGDSALYFCASSVAPTPETQYFGPGTRLLVL.

The V call is TRBV9, the J call TRBJ2-7; 12 bases match TRBD2. Trimming took 3 bases from V and 3 from J; bases not matched to a gene: 4. The CDR3 is 15 amino acids. Germline V gene data show CDR1 as SGDLS and CDR2 as YYNGEE. CDR3 sequence: CASSGRLAGDYEQYF. CDR3 coding DNA: TGTGCCAGCAGCGGACGACTAGCGGGAGACTACGAGCAGTACTTC.

This clone was seen a single time. The chain links TRBV30 to TRBJ1-5; D gene ambiguous. This CDR3 is built from 13 residues. V dropped 1 base and J dropped 4 bases, with 8 bases sitting between them. Germline V gene lookup returns CDR1 GTSNPN and CDR2 SVGIG (reference sequence). The CDR3 nucleotides are TGTGCCTGGAGTGAAGGGATGAATCAGCCCCAGCATTTT. This codes for CAWSEGMNQPQHF.

V usage is TRBV5-4 and J usage is TRBJ2-3; 9 positions match TRBD1. CDR3 length: 17 amino acids. CDR1 is SGHNT, CDR2 YYREEE, per germline (reference sequence). With 1 base clipped from V and 10 bases from J, the junction kept 16 bases outside the gene matches. The CDR3 region has the DNA TGTGCCAGCAGCTTGATCCTAGGGGACAGGGTTAGTTCTCCGCAGTATTTT. Translating it yields CASSLILGDRVSSPQYF.

In regard to this clone: Other DNA sequences in this sample translate to the same CDR3. This rearrangement joins TRBV28 to TRBJ1-2; the D gene is possibly TRBD1 (5 bases). Trimming stripped 3 bases from V and 2 bases from J, with 7 bases between. From germline, CDR1 is MDHEN and CDR2 SYDVKM. There are 13 residues in the CDR3. The CDR3 bases are TGTGCCAGCAGTTTTGGGGGAAACTATGGCTACACCTTC. It translates to CASSFGGNYGYTF.

The chain links TRBV7-2 to TRBJ2-1; D is possibly TRBD1 or TRBD2 (6 bases each). CDR3 size: 14 residues. V lost 5 bases and J 4 bases, leaving 12 bases between the germline ends. In germline, CDR1 is SGHTA, CDR2 FQGNSA. The CDR3 sequence: CASSPGGGYNEQFF. The CDR3 DNA is TGTGCCAGCAGCCCCGGGGGCGGTTACAATGAGCAGTTCTTC.

This rearrangement joins TRBV10-2 to TRBJ2-7; 9 bases match TRBD1. The germline gives CDR1 WSHSY, CDR2 SAAADI. Losses at the gene ends were 6 bases for V and 3 bases for J; bases not matched to a gene: 3. The CDR3 has 13 residues. Written as DNA, the CDR3 is TGCGCCAGCAGAGGGGACAGGGACTACGAGCAGTACTTC. Encoded protein: CASRGDRDYEQYF.

The V call is TRBV28, the J call TRBJ1-1, with 11 positions matching TRBD1. The CDR3 spans 14 residues. Trimming at V came to 6 bases and at J to 4 bases, leaving 4 bases not matched to a gene. CDR1 MDHEN and CDR2 SYDVKM come from the germline V gene. CDR3 nucleotide sequence: TGTGCCAGCAGGACCGGGACAGGGGGCACTGAAGCTTTCTTT. It codes for CASRTGTGGTEAFF.

V gene TRBV2 combines with J gene TRBJ2-3, with 13 bases identical to TRBD2. Trimming took 5 bases from V and 3 from J; bases not matched to a gene: 2. Per the germline V gene, CDR1 is SNHLY and CDR2 is FYNNEI. This CDR3 region has 15 residues. CDR3 loop: CASSTGLAGTDTQYF. CDR3 in DNA: TGTGCCAGCAGTACGGGACTAGCGGGAACAGATACGCAGTATTTT.

This clone was counted once. This chain links TRBV19 with TRBJ1-5, with D possibly being TRBD1 (5 bases). The CDR3 totals 18 residues. The germline V gene encodes CDR1 LNHDA and CDR2 SQIVND (reference sequence). V gave up 3 bases and J gave up 2 bases, with 20 bases separating them. CDR3 protein: CASSMAVSQGFGNQPQHF. The CDR3 DNA sequence: TGTGCCAGTAGTATGGCGGTTTCGCAGGGTTTCGGCAATCAGCCCCAGCATTTT.

This clone is a singleton in its sample. The V call is TRBV28, the J call TRBJ2-7; the D gene is possibly TRBD1 (6 bases). In germline, CDR1 is MDHEN, CDR2 SYDVKM. This CDR3 has 14 amino acids. V lost 6 bases, J lost 3 bases, and 15 bases lay in between. CDR3 region: CASREQGDFYEQYF. In DNA, the CDR3 is TGTGCCAGCAGGGAACAGGGAGATTTCTACGAGCAGTACTTC.

This clone was recorded once. This sample includes further DNA sequences coding for the same CDR3. V is TRBV28 and J is TRBJ1-5, with 9 bases fitting TRBD1. V was pared by 7 bases and J by 4 bases, with 5 bases of the junction left unmatched. CDR3 size: 14 residues. Germline-derived CDR1 and CDR2 are MDHEN and SYDVKM. CDR3: CASKGGTGNQPQHF. For the CDR3, the DNA is TGTGCCAGCAAGGGGGGGACAGGGAATCAGCCCCAGCATTTT.

On this clone: Other DNA sequences in the same sample also yield this CDR3. This chain joins TRBV7-3 and TRBJ2-3; D is unresolved. The CDR3 covers 14 residues. The germline V and J ends were trimmed by 1 base and 0 bases, with 5 bases remaining between them. Germline CDR1 SGHTA, CDR2 FQGTGA. CDR3 sequence (DNA): TGTGCCAGCAGCTTAAGTCCCAGCACAGATACGCAGTATTTT. As protein: CASSLSPSTDTQYF.

The chain uses TRBV5-1 and TRBJ2-7; the D gene is possibly TRBD1 (6 bases). Germline V gene sequence: CDR1 SGHRS, CDR2 YFSETQ. The CDR3 sequence is 19 residues long. V was shortened by 0 bases and J by 9 bases, with 31 bases between the two germline ends. Written as DNA, the CDR3 is TGCGCCAGCAGCTTGGATAGGGGGTTCGGGGACGAGAGGCCGACGACGCAGTACTTC. The encoded protein is CASSLDRGFGDERPTTQYF.

V gene TRBV10-1 combines with J gene TRBJ2-1; TRBD2 aligns across 9 bases. The junction had 6 bases not matched to a gene; V was cut back by 0 bases and J by 3 bases. The CDR3 is 17 residues long. Looked up from germline, CDR1 is WNHNN and CDR2 is SYGVQD (reference sequence). CDR3: CASSESLTSGFYNEQFF. In DNA, the CDR3 is TGCGCCAGCAGTGAGTCGTTAACTAGCGGGTTCTACAATGAGCAGTTCTTC.